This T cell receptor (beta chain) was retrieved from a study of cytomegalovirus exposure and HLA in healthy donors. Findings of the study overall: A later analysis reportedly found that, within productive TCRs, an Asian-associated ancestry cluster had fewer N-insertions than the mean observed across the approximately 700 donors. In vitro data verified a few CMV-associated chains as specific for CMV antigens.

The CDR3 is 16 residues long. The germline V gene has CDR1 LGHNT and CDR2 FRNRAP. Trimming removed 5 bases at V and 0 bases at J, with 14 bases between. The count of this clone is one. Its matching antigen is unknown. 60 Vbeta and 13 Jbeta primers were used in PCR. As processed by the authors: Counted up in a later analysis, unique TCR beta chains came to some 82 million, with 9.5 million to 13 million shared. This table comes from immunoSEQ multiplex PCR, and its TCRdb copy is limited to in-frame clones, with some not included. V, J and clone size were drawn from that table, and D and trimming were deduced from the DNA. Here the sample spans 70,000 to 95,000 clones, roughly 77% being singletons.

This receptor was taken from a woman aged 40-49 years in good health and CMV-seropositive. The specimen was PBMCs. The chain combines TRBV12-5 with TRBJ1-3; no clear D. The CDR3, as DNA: TGTGCTAGTGGTCCCGAGGAGCTGCTCTCTGGAAACACCATATATTTT. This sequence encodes CASGPEELLSGNTIYF.